This T cell receptor beta chain is drawn from a study of blood T cell repertoires in COVID-19. Whole-study context: The United States, Italy and Spain supplied acute and convalescent COVID-19 samples. The analysed material was cDNA or gDNA that came from T cells, B-cell-depleted T cells, or PBMCs.

TCRdb's copy holds only in-frame clones and misses some; the assay was immunoSEQ multiplex PCR. The sample carries approximately 260,000 clones, about 90% recorded once. The study drew participants aged about 18 to 90 years from some 23 US areas. Clinical history as reported by participants underpinned cohort assignment. Source material: PBMCs or T cells enriched from blood (not recorded which). The sequence was collected from a woman aged 18-30 years who had recovered from COVID-19.

CDR3 loop: CASSGTGISYEQYF. DNA for the CDR3: TGTGCCAGCAGCGGAACAGGTATCTCCTACGAGCAGTACTTC. The chain carries TRBV2 and TRBJ2-7; the D gene is possibly TRBD1 (5 bases). The germline V and J ends were trimmed by 6 bases and 0 bases, with 12 bases remaining between them. The CDR3 sequence is 14 residues long. CDR1 is SNHLY and CDR2 is FYNNEI in the germline V gene.